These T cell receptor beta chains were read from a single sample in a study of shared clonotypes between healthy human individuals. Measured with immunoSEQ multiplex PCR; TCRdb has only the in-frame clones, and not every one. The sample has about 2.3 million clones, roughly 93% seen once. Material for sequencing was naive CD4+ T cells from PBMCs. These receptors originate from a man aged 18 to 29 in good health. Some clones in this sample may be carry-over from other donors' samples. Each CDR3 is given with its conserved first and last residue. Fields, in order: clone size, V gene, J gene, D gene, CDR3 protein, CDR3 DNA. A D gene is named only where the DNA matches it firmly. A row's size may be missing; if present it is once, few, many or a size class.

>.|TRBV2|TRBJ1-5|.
CASSEAQAGSNQPQHF
TGTGCCAGCAGTGAAGCGCAGGCGGGAAGCAATCAGCCCCAGCATTTT
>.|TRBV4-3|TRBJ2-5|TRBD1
CASSPRDRRGEETQYF
TGCGCCAGCAGCCCCCGGGACAGGAGGGGCGAAGAGACCCAGTACTTC
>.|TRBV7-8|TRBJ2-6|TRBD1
CGARDRVYGANVLTF
TGCGGGGCCAGGGACAGGGTATATGGGGCCAACGTCCTGACTTTC
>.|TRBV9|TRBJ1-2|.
CASSPKRTVNYGYTF
TGTGCCAGCAGCCCAAAGCGGACGGTTAACTATGGCTACACCTTC
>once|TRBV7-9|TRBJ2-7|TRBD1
CASRRQGASDEQYF
TGTGCCAGCAGGAGACAGGGGGCGTCAGACGAGCAGTACTTC
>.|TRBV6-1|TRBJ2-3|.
CASSEVSTDTQYF
TGTGCCAGCAGTGAAGTTAGTACAGATACGCAGTATTTT
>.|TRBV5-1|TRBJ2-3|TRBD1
CASSSRGGDTQYF
TGCGCCAGCAGCTCTCGAGGGGGCGATACGCAGTATTTT
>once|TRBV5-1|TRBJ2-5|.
CASSLGNRRRGEETQYF
TGCGCCAGCAGCTTGGGGAATCGGCGGAGGGGGGAAGAGACCCAGTACTTC
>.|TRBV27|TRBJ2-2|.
CASSSRGTPNTGELFF
TGTGCCAGCAGTTCGCGCGGGACTCCGAACACCGGGGAGCTGTTTTTT
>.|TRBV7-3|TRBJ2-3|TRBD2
CASSLFSGLATDTQYF
TGTGCCAGCAGCTTATTCTCGGGACTAGCGACAGATACGCAGTATTTT
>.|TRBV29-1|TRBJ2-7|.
CSVDGGSYEQYF
TGCAGCGTTGACGGCGGATCCTACGAGCAGTACTTC
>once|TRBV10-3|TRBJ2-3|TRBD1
CAIRDRGAKDTQYF
TGTGCCATCAGGGACAGGGGAGCAAAAGATACGCAGTATTTT
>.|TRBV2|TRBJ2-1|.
CASNWDSGWGEQFF
TGTGCCAGCAATTGGGACTCCGGTTGGGGTGAGCAGTTCTTC
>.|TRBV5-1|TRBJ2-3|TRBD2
CASSLPAGGTDTQYF
TGCGCCAGCAGCTTACCGGCGGGGGGCACAGATACGCAGTATTTT
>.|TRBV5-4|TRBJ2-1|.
CASSLGLVGNEQFF
TGTGCCAGCAGCTTGGGCCTAGTTGGCAATGAGCAGTTCTTC
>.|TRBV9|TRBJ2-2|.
CASSVDRPGLGGELFF
TGTGCCAGCAGCGTAGACAGACCCGGGCTTGGCGGGGAGCTGTTTTTT
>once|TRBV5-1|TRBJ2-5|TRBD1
CASSMGTAQETQYF
TGCGCCAGCAGCATGGGGACAGCACAAGAGACCCAGTACTTC
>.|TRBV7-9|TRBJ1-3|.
CAAQKSGDTIYF
TGTGCCGCCCAGAAGTCAGGGGACACCATATATTTT
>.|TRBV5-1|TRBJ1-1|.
CASSPAVNPNTEAFF
TGCGCCAGCAGCCCGGCGGTCAATCCGAACACTGAAGCTTTCTTT
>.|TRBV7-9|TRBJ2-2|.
CASSLGIVTGELFF
TGTGCCAGCAGCTTAGGGATAGTGACCGGGGAGCTGTTTTTT
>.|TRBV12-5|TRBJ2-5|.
CASAPDWPQETQYF
TGTGCTAGTGCCCCAGACTGGCCCCAGGAGACCCAGTACTTC
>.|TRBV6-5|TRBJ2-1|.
CASSYRGKVDEQFF
TGTGCCAGCAGTTACCGCGGGAAGGTTGATGAGCAGTTCTTC
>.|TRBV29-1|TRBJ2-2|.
CSVRGPLNTGELFF
TGCAGCGTTCGCGGTCCTCTCAACACCGGGGAGCTGTTTTTT
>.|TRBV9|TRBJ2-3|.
CASSVDFGPRGDTQYF
TGTGCCAGCAGCGTAGATTTCGGCCCGCGCGGAGATACGCAGTATTTT
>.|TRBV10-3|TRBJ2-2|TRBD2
CAISGPTSGRTNTGELFF
TGTGCCATCAGTGGACCCACTAGCGGGAGGACCAACACCGGGGAGCTGTTTTTT